The rows below give T cell receptor beta chains drawn from one sample of a study of blood T cell repertoires in COVID-19. Sequencing used immunoSEQ multiplex PCR; TCRdb keeps in-frame clones, though not all of them. In the table there are 470,000 or so clones, roughly 88% of which are singletons. Sequenced: peripheral blood. The receptors shown here come from a human donor in a cohort sampled during active COVID-19. Each CDR3 is given with its conserved first and last residue. The D gene is left open where the match is weak. Some rows have no size entry. The others give once, few or many, or a class for an expanded clone.

. | TRBJ1-1 | . | TRBV7-2 | TGTGCCAGCAGCTTATCCGGGACACCGAACACTGAAGCTTTCTTT | CASSLSGTPNTEAFF
few | TRBJ2-7 | TRBD1 | TRBV24-1 | TGTGCCACCAGTGAACCGGGACAGGTTTCCTACGAGCAGTACTTC | CATSEPGQVSYEQYF
. | TRBJ1-2 | . | TRBV9 | TGTGCCAGCAGCGTAGGGGCAGGGGCCCCTAACTATGGCTACACCTTC | CASSVGAGAPNYGYTF
. | TRBJ1-6 | . | TRBV30 | TGTGCCTGGAGTGCCCAGAATTCACCCCTCCACTTT | CAWSAQNSPLHF
. | TRBJ2-5 | TRBD1 | TRBV7-3 | TGTGCCAGCAGCGTACAGGGGGCGAGAGGGGAGACCCAGTACTTC | CASSVQGARGETQYF
. | TRBJ2-7 | . | TRBV5-5 | TGTGCCAGGGGGCACTACGAGCAGTACTTC | CARGHYEQYF
. | TRBJ1-5 | TRBD1 | TRBV7-2 | TGTGCCAGCAGCAGACAGGGGGCCCGACAGCCCCAGCATTTT | CASSRQGARQPQHF
. | TRBJ1-3 | . | TRBV7-8 | TGTGCCAGCAGCTTAGCCGGGGGATCTGGAAACACCATATATTTT | CASSLAGGSGNTIYF
. | TRBJ2-7 | TRBD1 | TRBV6-1 | TGTGCCAGCAGTGAGGGACAGCCGCGGGAGCAGTACTTC | CASSEGQPREQYF
. | TRBJ2-7 | TRBD1 | TRBV18 | TGTGCCAGCTCACCACCGGGGGACAGCTACGAGCAGTACTTC | CASSPPGDSYEQYF
. | TRBJ2-7 | . | TRBV9 | TGTGCCAGCAGCGCCCGTAGCGCCGCCTACGAGCAGTACTTC | CASSARSAAYEQYF
many | TRBJ1-3 | . | TRBV27 | TGTGCCAGCAGTATCGTATCTGGAAACACCATATATTTT | CASSIVSGNTIYF
few | TRBJ1-2 | . | TRBV18 | TGTGCCAGCTCACCGACAGATAACTATGGCTACACCTTC | CASSPTDNYGYTF
once | TRBJ1-5 | . | TRBV5-6 | TGTGCCAGCAGCCAAGGGGGGGGCGCGAGCAATCAGCCCCAGCATTTT | CASSQGGGASNQPQHF
. | TRBJ1-1 | . | TRBV19 | TGTGCCAGTAGTATGTTGGGGGCGGGGAACACTGAAGCTTTCTTT | CASSMLGAGNTEAFF
once | TRBJ2-7 | TRBD1 | TRBV29-1 | TGCAGCGTACGTGGGACAGGAGCCTACGAGCAGTACTTC | CSVRGTGAYEQYF
. | TRBJ2-7 | TRBD1 | TRBV19 | TGTGCCAGTAGTAAGAGAGTAGGCGGACAGGGGGGCGAGCAGTACTTC | CASSKRVGGQGGEQYF